The following is a T cell receptor (beta chain) sequence with its context. Assay used: immunoSEQ multiplex PCR; TCRdb lists only in-frame clones, some missing. The sample consists of 15,000 to 20,000 clones, just under 80% of them appearing once. These data come from a study of tumor-infiltrating lymphocytes in localized non-small cell lung cancer. The junction had 3 bases not matched to a gene; V was cut back by 8 bases and J by 5 bases. Germline-derived CDR1 and CDR2 are SNHLY and FYNNEI. CDR3 length: 13 amino acids. The rearrangement uses TRBV2 and TRBJ2-7, with 13 bases fitting TRBD2. This TCR was sampled from a human donor with non-small cell lung cancer. The sample taken for sequencing was lung tumor tissue. The CDR3 is CASAGLAGNEQYF. CDR3 nucleotides: TGTGCCAGCGCGGGACTAGCGGGGAACGAGCAGTACTTC.